This entry concerns a single TCR beta chain. This sample is drawn from a study of blood T cell repertoires in COVID-19. The CDR3 is 15 residues long. V shed 2 bases and J shed 4 bases, with 15 bases lying between them. CDR1 SGHNT and CDR2 YYREEE come from the germline V gene (reference sequence). Per the authors' pipeline: Reference gene primer amplification gave nucleated cell count estimates. Profiling relied on immunoSEQ multiplex PCR, and the TCRdb table lists in-frame clones only, not all of them. D and trimming come from the DNA, and the V and J calls and clone size come from that table. There are 150,000 to 200,000 clones in the sample; more than 75% occur only once, and under 5% lies in the top ten.

The rearrangement joins TRBV5-4 to TRBJ1-2, with D possibly TRBD1 on 6 matching bases. The receptor was isolated from a human donor in a cohort sampled during active COVID-19. Sequences were obtained from peripheral blood. CDR3 amino acids: CASSLDRQVTYGYTF. The DNA of the CDR3 is TGTGCCAGCAGCTTAGATAGACAGGTTACCTATGGCTACACCTTC.